This T cell receptor (beta chain) was recorded in a study of blood T cell repertoires in COVID-19. Overall study context: T cells, B-cell-depleted T cells, or PBMCs supplied cDNA or gDNA.

Authors' processing steps: Amplifying reference gene primers gave estimates of nucleated cell counts. Sequenced by immunoSEQ multiplex PCR; TCRdb stores in-frame clones only, minus some. Clone size and the V and J calls come from that table; the DNA yielded D and trimming. The sample has about 180,000 clones; 70% to 90% are singletons. Sequencing input: peripheral blood. This sequence was found in a man aged 55 to 69 with acute or convalescent COVID-19.

CDR3 amino acids: CASSYSITYTGELFF. CDR3 nucleotide sequence: TGTGCCAGCAGTTACTCGATTACATACACCGGGGAGCTGTTTTTT. This rearrangement joins TRBV6-2 or TRBV6-3 to TRBJ2-2; D is uncertain. Germline CDR1 and CDR2: MNHEY and SVGEGT. There are 15 residues in the CDR3. Deletions cut 0 bases from V and 3 bases from J, with 8 bases between.